This T cell receptor (beta chain) was documented in a study of cytomegalovirus exposure and HLA in healthy donors. The CDR3 has 13 amino acids. In the PCR, 60 Vbeta and 13 Jbeta primers were used. Some clones are missing from TCRdb's copy, which holds only in-frame ones; the method was immunoSEQ multiplex PCR. The top ten clones hold around 2.6% of a sample with about 170,000 clones, approximately 84% of them seen once. The sequence derives from a man aged 25 to 40 in good health and CMV-seropositive. The sample comprised PBMCs. The rearrangement joins TRBV21-1 to TRBJ2-5; TRBD2, the D gene given by the table, was not confirmed from the DNA. TRBV21-1 is labeled a pseudogene. The CDR3 nucleotides read TGTGCCAGCAGCTCAGCGCCAGGGAGGCCCCAGTACTTC. Translating gives CASSSAPGRPQYF.